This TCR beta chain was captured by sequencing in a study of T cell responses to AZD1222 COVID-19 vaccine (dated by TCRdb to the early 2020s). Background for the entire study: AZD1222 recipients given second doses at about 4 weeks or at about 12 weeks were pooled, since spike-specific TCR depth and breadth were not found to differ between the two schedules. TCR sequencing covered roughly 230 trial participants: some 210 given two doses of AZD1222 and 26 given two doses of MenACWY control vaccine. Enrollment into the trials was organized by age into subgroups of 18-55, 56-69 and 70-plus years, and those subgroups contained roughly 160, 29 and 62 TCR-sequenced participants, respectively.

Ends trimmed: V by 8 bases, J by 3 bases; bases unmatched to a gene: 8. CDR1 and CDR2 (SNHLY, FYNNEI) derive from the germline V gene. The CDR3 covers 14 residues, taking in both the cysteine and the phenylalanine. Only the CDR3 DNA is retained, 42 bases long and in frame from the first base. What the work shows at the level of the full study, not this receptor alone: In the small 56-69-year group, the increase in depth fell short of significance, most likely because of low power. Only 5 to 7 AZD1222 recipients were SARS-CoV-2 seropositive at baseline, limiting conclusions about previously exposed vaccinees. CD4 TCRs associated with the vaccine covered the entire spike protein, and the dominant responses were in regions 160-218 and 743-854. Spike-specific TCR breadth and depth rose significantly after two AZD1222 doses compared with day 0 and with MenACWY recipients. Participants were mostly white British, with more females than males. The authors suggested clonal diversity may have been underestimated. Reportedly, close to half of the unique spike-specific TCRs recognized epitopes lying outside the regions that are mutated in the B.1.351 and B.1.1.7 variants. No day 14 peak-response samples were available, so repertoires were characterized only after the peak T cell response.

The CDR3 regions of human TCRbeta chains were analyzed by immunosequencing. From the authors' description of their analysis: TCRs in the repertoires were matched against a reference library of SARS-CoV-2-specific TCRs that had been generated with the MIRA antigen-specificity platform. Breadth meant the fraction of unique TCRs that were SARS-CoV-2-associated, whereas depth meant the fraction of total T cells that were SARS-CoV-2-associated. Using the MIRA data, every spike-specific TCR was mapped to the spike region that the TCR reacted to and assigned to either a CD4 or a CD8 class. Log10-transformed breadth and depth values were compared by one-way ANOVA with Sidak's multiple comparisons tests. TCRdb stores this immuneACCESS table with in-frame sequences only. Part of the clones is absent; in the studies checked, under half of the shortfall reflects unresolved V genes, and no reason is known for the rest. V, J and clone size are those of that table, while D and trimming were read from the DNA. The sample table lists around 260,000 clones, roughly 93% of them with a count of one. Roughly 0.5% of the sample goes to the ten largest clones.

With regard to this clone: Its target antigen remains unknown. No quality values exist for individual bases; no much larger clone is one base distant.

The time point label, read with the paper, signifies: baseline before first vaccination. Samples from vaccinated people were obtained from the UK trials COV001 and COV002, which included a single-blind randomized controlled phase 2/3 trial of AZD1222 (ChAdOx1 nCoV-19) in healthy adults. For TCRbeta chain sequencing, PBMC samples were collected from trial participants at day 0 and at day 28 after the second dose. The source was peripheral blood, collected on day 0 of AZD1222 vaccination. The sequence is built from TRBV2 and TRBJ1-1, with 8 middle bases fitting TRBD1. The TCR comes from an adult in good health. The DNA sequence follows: TGTGCCAGCTTTCAGACAGGGGAGGACACTGAAGCTTTCTTT. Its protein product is CASFQTGEDTEAFF.